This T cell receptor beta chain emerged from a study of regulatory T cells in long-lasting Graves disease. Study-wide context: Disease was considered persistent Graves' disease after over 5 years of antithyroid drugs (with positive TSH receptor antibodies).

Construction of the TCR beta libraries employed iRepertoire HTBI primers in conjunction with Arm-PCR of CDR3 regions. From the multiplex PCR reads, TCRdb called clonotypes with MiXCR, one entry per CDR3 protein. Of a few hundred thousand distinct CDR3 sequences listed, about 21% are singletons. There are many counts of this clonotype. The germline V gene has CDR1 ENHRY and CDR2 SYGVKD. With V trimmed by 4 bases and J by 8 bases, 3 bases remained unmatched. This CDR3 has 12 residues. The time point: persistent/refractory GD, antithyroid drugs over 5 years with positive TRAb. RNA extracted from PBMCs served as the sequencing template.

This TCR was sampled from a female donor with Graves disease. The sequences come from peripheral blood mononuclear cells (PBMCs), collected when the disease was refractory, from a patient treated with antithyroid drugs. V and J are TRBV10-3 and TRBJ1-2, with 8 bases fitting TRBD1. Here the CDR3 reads CAISGQGPGYTF. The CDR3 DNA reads TGTGCCATCAGTGGACAGGGGCCCGGCTACACCTTC.